Reported below is one TCR beta chain. This sample stems from a study of cytomegalovirus exposure and HLA in healthy donors. The protocol was immunoSEQ multiplex PCR, while the TCRdb copy is restricted to in-frame clones and leaves out a portion. The sample records around 160,000 clones, 75% to 95% being singletons. The source is a woman aged 18-30 years in good health and CMV-seropositive. The sample taken for sequencing was PBMCs.

Here the CDR3 reads CASSFAGTAMNTEAFF. CDR3 DNA: TGTGCCAGCAGCTTTGCTGGGACAGCAATGAACACTGAAGCTTTCTTT. The chain recombines TRBV7-6 with TRBJ1-1, with TRBD1 matching 7 bases. This CDR3 has 16 amino acids. CDR1 is SGHVS and CDR2 is FNYEAQ in the germline V gene. Unmatched junction bases numbered 7, after V lost 3 bases and J lost 0 bases.